What follows are 10 T cell receptor beta chains derived from one specimen sequenced in a study of blood T cell repertoires in COVID-19. Sequenced by immunoSEQ multiplex PCR; TCRdb stores in-frame clones only, minus some. The table has about 200,000 clones, about 80% seen once. Material: PBMCs or T cells enriched from blood (not recorded which). These receptors all come from a man in his forties or fifties who had recovered from COVID-19.

The rearrangement joins TRBV11-2 to TRBJ1-1; 10 bases fit TRBD1. From germline, CDR1 is SGHAT and CDR2 FQNNGV. Trimming cost V 5 bases and J 6 bases; bases outside gene matches: 15. CDR3 length equals 17 residues. The CDR3 DNA sequence: TGTGCCAGCAGCCATACATCCGGGAGGACAGGGGGGCCTGAAGCTTTCTTT. This codes for CASSHTSGRTGGPEAFF. Full variable domain (missing parts from reference TRBV11-2 and TRBJ1-1): EAGVAQSPRYKIIEKRQSVAFWCNPISGHATLYWYQQILGQGPKLLIQFQNNGVVDDSQLPKDRFSAERLKGVDSTLKIQPAKLEDSAVYLCASSHTSGRTGGPEAFFGQGTRLTVV.

J is TRBJ1-1 and V is TRBV5-1; the D gene is possibly TRBD1 (6 bases). Trimming shortened V by 4 bases and J by 7 bases, and 23 bases separated the two germline ends. CDR1 SGHRS and CDR2 YFSETQ come from the germline V gene. This CDR3 region has 16 residues. The CDR3 reads CASSPEGGGAQGEAFF. CDR3 DNA sequence: TGCGCCAGCAGCCCGGAGGGAGGGGGGGCGCAGGGTGAAGCTTTCTTT.

V gene TRBV20-1 combines with J gene TRBJ1-1; maybe TRBD1 (6 bases). This CDR3 spans 14 amino acids. Trimming left V 3 bases short and J 1 base short, with 12 bases between. Germline CDR1 reads DFQATT; CDR2 reads SNEGSKA (reference sequence). The CDR3 coding sequence is TGCAGTGCTAGTTCTGGGGGGGCGAACACTGAAGCTTTCTTT. Translated: CSASSGGANTEAFF.

The CDR3 loop reads CSVEGISFGSSTSAGDGYTF. The CDR3, as DNA: TGCAGCGTTGAAGGTATTAGTTTTGGATCGAGTACTTCGGCAGGGGATGGCTACACCTTC. This chain links TRBV29-1 with TRBJ1-2; maybe TRBD1 (6 bases). CDR3 length equals 20 residues. Germline loops: CDR1 SQVTM, CDR2 ANQGSEA. Trimming took off 1 base at V and 6 bases at J, with 33 bases between the two ends. The full variable domain, completed using reference TRBV29-1 and TRBJ1-2, is SAVISQKPSRDICQRGTSLTIQCQVDSQVTMMFWYRQQPGQSLTLIATANQGSEATYESGFVIDKFPISRPNLTFSTLTVSNMSPEDSSIYLCSVEGISFGSSTSAGDGYTFGSGTRLTVV.

The chain carries TRBV27 and TRBJ2-2, with 7 bases matching TRBD2. The CDR3 is 16 amino acids. CDR1 is MNHEY, CDR2 SMNVEV, per germline (reference sequence). V shed 1 base and J 5 bases; nucleotides not matched to a gene: 7. The CDR3 protein is CASSLYIAGGTGELFF. The CDR3 DNA is TGTGCCAGCAGTTTATATATAGCGGGTGGGACCGGGGAGCTGTTTTTT.

The rearrangement joins TRBV27 to TRBJ1-3; TRBD1 might be the D (5 bases). Per the germline V gene, CDR1 is MNHEY and CDR2 is SMNVEV (reference sequence). The CDR3 is made up of 13 amino acids. Trimming removed 8 bases at V and 4 bases at J, with 12 bases between. This CDR3 reads CASGHGGGNTIYF. The CDR3 DNA follows: TGTGCCAGCGGACACGGCGGAGGAAACACCATATATTTT.

V is TRBV7-7 and J is TRBJ2-5; 9 bases align to TRBD1. The CDR3 covers 15 residues. Germline values: CDR1 SSHAT, CDR2 FNYEAQ (reference sequence). V shed 3 bases and J 5 bases; nucleotides not matched to a gene: 7. Here the CDR3 DNA reads TGTGCCAGCAGCTTTGACAGGGGGGATATGGAGACCCAGTACTTC. This sequence encodes CASSFDRGDMETQYF.

The rearrangement uses TRBV6-1 and TRBJ2-7; a possible D gene is TRBD2 (6 bases). Looked up from germline, CDR1 is MNHNS and CDR2 is SASEGT. The CDR3 is 15 amino acids. V was trimmed by 1 base and J by 9 bases, leaving 19 bases between them. The CDR3 region is CASSEEGGYGSGQYF. The CDR3 DNA follows: TGTGCCAGCAGTGAAGAGGGAGGATATGGCTCAGGGCAGTACTTC.

The chain combines TRBV7-2 with TRBJ1-6; weak D call: TRBD1 (6 bases). Germline values: CDR1 SGHTA, CDR2 FQGNSA. The ends were cut back, 4 bases at V and 5 bases at J, with 9 bases in the middle. The CDR3 sequence is 14 residues long. Written as DNA, the CDR3 is TGTGCCAGCAGCTACTGGACAGATAATTCACCCCTCCACTTT. Translating it yields CASSYWTDNSPLHF.

There are a few counts of this clone. J is TRBJ2-3 and V is TRBV11-2, with D unclear. Germline CDR1 and CDR2: SGHAT and FQNNGV. The CDR3 contains 15 residues. V shed 0 bases and J shed 1 base, with 8 bases lying between them. The CDR3 reads CASSLDFPGTDTQYF. CDR3 bases: TGTGCCAGCAGCTTAGATTTTCCAGGCACAGATACGCAGTATTTT. Drawing the rest from reference TRBV11-2 and TRBJ2-3, the complete variable domain is EAGVAQSPRYKIIEKRQSVAFWCNPISGHATLYWYQQILGQGPKLLIQFQNNGVVDDSQLPKDRFSAERLKGVDSTLKIQPAKLEDSAVYLCASSLDFPGTDTQYFGPGTRLTVL.